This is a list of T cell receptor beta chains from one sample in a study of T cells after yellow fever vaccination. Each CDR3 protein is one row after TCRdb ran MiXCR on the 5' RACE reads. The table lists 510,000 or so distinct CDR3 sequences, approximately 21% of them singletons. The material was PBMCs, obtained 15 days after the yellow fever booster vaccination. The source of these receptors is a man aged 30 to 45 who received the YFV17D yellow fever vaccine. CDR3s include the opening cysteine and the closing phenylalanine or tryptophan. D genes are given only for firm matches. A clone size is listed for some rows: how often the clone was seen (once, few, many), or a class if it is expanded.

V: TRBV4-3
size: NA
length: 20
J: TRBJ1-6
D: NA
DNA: TGCGCCAGCAGCCAAGCCAAGTTGGGGGCGGCGTTCTCCTATAATTCACCCCTCCACTTT
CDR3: CASSQAKLGAAFSYNSPLHF

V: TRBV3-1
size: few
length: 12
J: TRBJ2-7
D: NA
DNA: TGTGCCAGCAGCCCGGGGTACTACGAGCAGTACTTC
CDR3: CASSPGYYEQYF

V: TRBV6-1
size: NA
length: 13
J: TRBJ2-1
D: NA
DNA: TGTGCCAGCACCCTATGGGGCGGCAATGAGCAGTTCTTC
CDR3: CASTLWGGNEQFF

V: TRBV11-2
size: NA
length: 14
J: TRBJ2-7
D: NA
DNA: TGTGCCAGCAGCCACCTCACTTGGGGCCACGAGCAGTACTTC
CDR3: CASSHLTWGHEQYF

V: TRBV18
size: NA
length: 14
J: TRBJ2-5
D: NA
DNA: TGTGCCAGCTCACCAGGGAAGGTCCAAGAGACCCAGTACTTC
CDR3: CASSPGKVQETQYF

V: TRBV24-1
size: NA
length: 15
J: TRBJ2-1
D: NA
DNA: TGTGCCACCAGTGATTTCCGCCAGAGTTACAATGAGCAGTTCTTC
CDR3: CATSDFRQSYNEQFF

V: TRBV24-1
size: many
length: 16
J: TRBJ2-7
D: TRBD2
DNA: TGTGCCACCAGTGATTCCAGCGGGAGGGCACCCTACGAGCAGTACTTC
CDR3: CATSDSSGRAPYEQYF

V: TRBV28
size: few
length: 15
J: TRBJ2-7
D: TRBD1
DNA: TGTGCCAGCAGTTTGATTAGGACAGGGTTCTACGAGCAGTACTTC
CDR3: CASSLIRTGFYEQYF

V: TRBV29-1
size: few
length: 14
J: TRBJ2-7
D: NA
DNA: TGCAGCGTTGGAGTCCGGACAAACTCCTACGAGCAGTACTTC
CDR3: CSVGVRTNSYEQYF

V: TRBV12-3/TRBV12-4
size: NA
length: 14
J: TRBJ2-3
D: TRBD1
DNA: TGTGCCAGCGGCCCAGGGGGCGGGACAGATACGCAGTATTTT
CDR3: CASGPGGGTDTQYF

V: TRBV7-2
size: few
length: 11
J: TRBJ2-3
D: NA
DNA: TGTGCCAGCAGGGTCTGGGATACGCAGTATTTT
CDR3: CASRVWDTQYF

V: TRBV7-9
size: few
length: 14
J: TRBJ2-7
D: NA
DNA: TGTGCCAGCAGCCGTGATACGGGGACTTACGAGCAGTACTTC
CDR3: CASSRDTGTYEQYF

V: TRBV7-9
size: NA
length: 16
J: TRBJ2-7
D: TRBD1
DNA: TGTGCCAGCAGCTTGTTTAAAGGACAGGGCTTCTACGAGCAGTACTTC
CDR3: CASSLFKGQGFYEQYF

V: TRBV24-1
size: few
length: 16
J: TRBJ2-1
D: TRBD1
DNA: TGTGCCACCAGCCCGTCCGGGACAGGGGAGAGGGGGGAGCAGTTCTTC
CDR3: CATSPSGTGERGEQFF

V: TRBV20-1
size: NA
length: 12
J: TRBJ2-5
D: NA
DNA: TGCAGTGCCGAAGGAGGGGGCGAGACCCAGTACTTC
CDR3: CSAEGGGETQYF

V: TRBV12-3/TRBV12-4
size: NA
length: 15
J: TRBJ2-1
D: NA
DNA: TGTGCCAGCACCCTCACTGGGAGCTCCTACAATGAGCAGTTCTTC
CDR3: CASTLTGSSYNEQFF